This TCR beta chain was observed in a study of PD-1 blockade in classical Hodgkin lymphoma. Profiling relied on immunoSEQ multiplex PCR, and the TCRdb table lists in-frame clones only, not all of them. The data hold more than 4,500 clones, with roughly 61% observed a single time. The CDR3 is 12 residues long. The V gene lost 8 bases and the J gene lost 5 bases, with 13 bases spanning the gap. The germline V gene has CDR1 MGHDK and CDR2 SYGVNS. Relapse was seen in all patients after autologous stem cell transplantation, and brentuximab vedotin exposure was variable. Sequenced here: peripheral blood mononuclear cells (PBMCs), sampled at baseline. The clonotype originates from a human donor with classical Hodgkin lymphoma. This chain joins TRBV25-1 and TRBJ2-7; a weak D match, TRBD2 (6 bases). CDR3 DNA: TGTGCCAGCTCCGGGGACTTCCACGAGCAGTACTTC. Translation gives CASSGDFHEQYF.